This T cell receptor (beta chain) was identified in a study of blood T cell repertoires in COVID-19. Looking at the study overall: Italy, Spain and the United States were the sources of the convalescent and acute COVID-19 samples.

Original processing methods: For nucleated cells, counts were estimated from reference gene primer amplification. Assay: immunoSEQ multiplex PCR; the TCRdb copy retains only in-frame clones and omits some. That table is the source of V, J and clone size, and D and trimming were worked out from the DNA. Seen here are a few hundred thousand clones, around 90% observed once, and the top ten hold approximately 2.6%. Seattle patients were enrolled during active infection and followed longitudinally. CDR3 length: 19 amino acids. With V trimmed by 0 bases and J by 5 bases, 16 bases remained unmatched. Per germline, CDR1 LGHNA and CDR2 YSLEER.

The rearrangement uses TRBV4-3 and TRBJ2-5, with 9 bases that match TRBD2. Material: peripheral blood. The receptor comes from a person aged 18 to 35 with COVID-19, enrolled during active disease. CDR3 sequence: CASSQDPSSGSGGLETQYF. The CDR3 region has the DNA TGCGCCAGCAGCCAAGATCCGAGTAGCGGGAGCGGGGGGTTGGAGACCCAGTACTTC.